This record covers a single T cell receptor beta chain. Its matching antigen is unknown. Germline V lookup: CDR1 SGHAT, CDR2 FQNNGV. V was pared by 5 bases and J by 4 bases, with 21 bases between. The CDR3 is made up of 16 amino acids. Primers: 60 Vbeta forward and 13 Jbeta reverse. The repertoire was sequenced with immunoSEQ multiplex PCR; TCRdb's copy has only in-frame clones and lacks some. The table records over 150,000 clones, roughly 76% of them present only once. The sample originates from a study of cytomegalovirus exposure and HLA in healthy donors. Broader study findings: An analysis that came later showed most CMV-associated TCR beta chains appearing HLA-restricted. For most subjects, TCR beta sequences were reported to predict HLA-A and HLA-B alleles with accuracy. Generally TCR sequences proved uncommon, though certain public TCRs appeared in numerous donors. Sequencing depth roughly uniform across donors was assumed in presence/absence analyses.

The sequence was obtained from a woman aged 45-60 years in good health and CMV-seronegative. The V gene is TRBV11-2, the J gene TRBJ2-7, with D possibly TRBD1 on 6 matching bases. Sequenced material: PBMCs. The CDR3 loop is CASSLSRGRGRYEQYF. CDR3 in DNA: TGTGCCAGCAGCCTCTCTAGGGGCAGGGGTCGGTACGAGCAGTACTTC.